This passage covers 16 T cell receptor beta chains from one sample sequenced in a study of CD8 T cells in ankylosing spondylitis. The study's findings and limits: About 8 highly homologous variants made up a TCR beta motif, and this motif appeared characteristic of ankylosing spondylitis blood.

TCRdb reanalysed the 5' RACE reads using MiXCR and keeps one entry per CDR3 protein. The data show about 540,000 distinct CDR3 sequences, roughly 13% seen once. No cognate antigen is known for these TCRs. Sequenced material: blood, either unsorted or a sorted T cell fraction (not recorded which). The receptors were gathered from a male donor with ankylosing spondylitis.

This rearrangement joins TRBV11-2 to TRBJ2-2; a weak D match, TRBD2 (6 bases). CDR3 length equals 11 residues. Germline CDR1 and CDR2: SGHAT and FQNNGV. The V end was cut by 10 bases, the J end by 7 bases, with 10 bases between. For the CDR3, the DNA is TGTGCCACACGCGGGGTCGGGGAGCTGTTTTTT. This sequence encodes CATRGVGELFF.

The chain links TRBV5-1 to TRBJ1-2; unclear D gene. There are 14 residues in the CDR3. Germline loops: CDR1 SGHRS, CDR2 YFSETQ. V lost 4 bases to trimming and J lost 4 bases, with 14 bases between them. In nucleotides, the CDR3 is TGCGCCAGCAGCCCGGGAGAAGGGAGCTATGGCTACACCTTC. This sequence encodes CASSPGEGSYGYTF.

This clonotype was observed a handful of times. The J gene is TRBJ2-1, the V gene TRBV7-8, with 10 positions matching TRBD2. The trim removed 6 bases at V and 4 bases at J, leaving 6 bases unmatched. Germline-derived CDR1 and CDR2 are SGHVS and FQNEAQ. The CDR3 runs to 15 residues. This CDR3 is CASSPAGGLYNEQFF. Written as DNA, the CDR3 is TGTGCCAGCAGTCCAGCGGGAGGGCTTTACAATGAGCAGTTCTTC. The whole variable domain, remainder taken from reference TRBV7-8 and TRBJ2-1, is GAGVSQSPRYKVAKRGQDVALRCDPISGHVSLFWYQQALGQGPEFLTYFQNEAQLDKSGLPSDRFFAERPEGSVSTLKIQRTQQEDSAVYLCASSPAGGLYNEQFFGPGTRLTVL.

This clonotype was seen many times. The chain carries TRBV29-1 and TRBJ2-3; possibly TRBD1 or TRBD2 for D (5 bases each). The CDR3 has 15 amino acids. V was pared by 1 base and J by 5 bases, with 16 bases between. Germline values: CDR1 SQVTM, CDR2 ANQGSEA. Here the CDR3 DNA reads TGCAGCGTTGAAGTTGAGAGGGGTCGACGAGATACGCAGTATTTT. It translates to CSVEVERGRRDTQYF.

The chain couples TRBV7-2 to TRBJ2-5; 13 bases align to TRBD2. This CDR3 has 16 amino acids. CDR1 is SGHTA, CDR2 FQGNSA, per germline. V lost 3 bases and J lost 5; bases outside the gene matches: 6. The CDR3 protein is CASSFRTSGSGETQYF. The DNA of the CDR3 is TGTGCCAGCAGCTTCAGGACTAGCGGGAGTGGGGAGACCCAGTACTTC. The full variable domain, completed using reference TRBV7-2 and TRBJ2-5, is GAGVSQSPSNKVTEKGKDVELRCDPISGHTALYWYRQSLGQGLEFLIYFQGNSAPDKSGLPSDRFSAERTGGSVSTLTIQRTQQEDSAVYLCASSFRTSGSGETQYFGPGTRLLVL.

This chain connects TRBV12-3 or TRBV12-4 to TRBJ1-1, with D possibly TRBD1 on 5 matching bases. CDR3 length: 14 amino acids. V was clipped by 7 bases and J by 1 base, with 13 bases between them. The CDR3 nucleotides are TGTGCCAGCACCCCGGGACTCTCGAACACTGAAGCTTTCTTT. Its protein is CASTPGLSNTEAFF.

In its sample, this clonotype was seen a few times. J is TRBJ2-2 and V is TRBV5-1, with 7 nucleotides matching TRBD1. The trim removed 4 bases at V and 1 base at J, leaving 4 bases unmatched. Looked up from germline, CDR1 is SGHRS and CDR2 is YFSETQ. CDR3 length equals 15 residues. The CDR3 sequence is CASSTTGQNTGELFF. The CDR3 DNA reads TGCGCCAGCAGCACGACAGGGCAGAACACCGGGGAGCTGTTTTTT. The variable domain in full, completed from reference TRBV5-1 and TRBJ2-2, reads KAGVTQTPRYLIKTRGQQVTLSCSPISGHRSVSWYQQTPGQGLQFLFEYFSETQRNKGNFPGRFSGRQFSNSRSEMNVSTLELGDSALYLCASSTTGQNTGELFFGEGSRLTVL.

A few counts support this clonotype. The chain carries TRBV18 and TRBJ2-6; 9 nucleotides align to TRBD1. After removal of 3 bases from V and 0 bases from J, the junction contained 3 bases not matched to a gene. The CDR3 extends over 17 amino acids. In germline, CDR1 is KGHSH, CDR2 LQKENI. For the CDR3, the DNA is TGTGCCAGCTCACCCGGACAGGGGAACTCTGGGGCCAACGTCCTGACTTTC. Protein product: CASSPGQGNSGANVLTF.

This clonotype was seen only a few times. This chain connects TRBV7-2 to TRBJ2-4; weak D call: TRBD1 (5 bases). CDR3 length: 12 amino acids. Germline lookup yields CDR1 SGHTA and CDR2 FQGNSA. The V end was cut by 5 bases, the J end by 6 bases, with 8 bases between. CDR3 protein: CASSRGINIQYF. Here the CDR3 DNA reads TGTGCCAGCAGCAGGGGAATAAACATTCAGTACTTC.

There are a few counts of this clonotype. The CDR3 sequence: CASSPSPSSARDTGELFF. As DNA, the CDR3 is TGTGCCAGCTCACCGTCCCCCAGCAGCGCCCGAGACACCGGGGAGCTGTTTTTT. The chain links TRBV18 to TRBJ2-2; D gene ambiguous. Germline CDR1 is KGHSH and CDR2 is LQKENI. The CDR3 has 18 amino acids. V lost 3 bases and J 3 bases, leaving 20 bases between the germline ends.

This clonotype was recorded many times. The chain couples TRBV7-2 to TRBJ2-2, with D uncertain. Germline values: CDR1 SGHTA, CDR2 FQGNSA. CDR3 length equals 12 residues. The V end was cut by 3 bases, the J end by 7 bases, with 6 bases between. The CDR3 loop is CASSFEVGELFF. CDR3 sequence (DNA): TGTGCCAGCAGCTTTGAGGTCGGGGAGCTGTTTTTT.

The rearrangement links TRBV20-1 to TRBJ2-4, with a weak D call TRBD2 (5 bases). Germline V gene lookup returns CDR1 DFQATT and CDR2 SNEGSKA (reference sequence). V lost 6 bases, J lost 0 bases, and 9 bases lay in between. CDR3 length equals 13 residues. The CDR3 coding sequence is TGCAGTGCCTTACGGGGAGCCAAAAACATTCAGTACTTC. It specifies CSALRGAKNIQYF.

J is TRBJ2-2 and V is TRBV5-1; 9 positions agree with TRBD2. Unmatched junction bases numbered 4, after V lost 1 base and J lost 6 bases. The CDR3 totals 15 residues. From germline, CDR1 is SGHRS and CDR2 YFSETQ. Written as DNA, the CDR3 is TGCGCCAGCAGCTTGTTAGCGGGAGAAGCCGGGGAGCTGTTTTTT. Its translation: CASSLLAGEAGELFF.

The chain uses TRBV20-1 and TRBJ2-2, with 9 bases fitting TRBD1. CDR1 and CDR2 from the germline V gene are DFQATT and SNEGSKA (reference sequence). Trimming took 0 bases from V and 2 from J; bases not matched to a gene: 7. CDR3 length: 17 residues. CDR3 sequence reads: CSARDSGTGSNTGELFF. CDR3 nucleotide sequence: TGCAGTGCTAGAGATTCAGGGACAGGGAGTAACACCGGGGAGCTGTTTTTT.

The genes are TRBV9 and TRBJ1-2; D is unclear. Germline CDR1 and CDR2: SGDLS and YYNGEE. CDR3 length: 15 amino acids. The V gene lost 4 bases and the J gene lost 7 bases, with 20 bases spanning the gap. The CDR3 DNA sequence: TGTGCCAGCAGCCCAGGAAGGGCCTCCGAGGGTGGCTACACCTTC. Residues: CASSPGRASEGGYTF. Combining the CDR3 with reference TRBV9 and TRBJ1-2 gives the whole variable domain DSGVTQTPKHLITATGQRVTLRCSPRSGDLSVYWYQQSLDQGLQFLIQYYNGEERAKGNILERFSAQQFPDLHSELNLSSLELGDSALYFCASSPGRASEGGYTFGSGTRLTVV.

For the CDR3, the DNA is TGCAGTGCTAGAGACCCTAGCGGGAGGAGCACCGGGGAGCTGTTTTTT. It codes for CSARDPSGRSTGELFF. V is TRBV20-1 and J is TRBJ2-2; 11 bases line up with TRBD2. After removal of 0 bases from V and 4 bases from J, the junction contained 4 bases not matched to a gene. CDR3 length: 16 amino acids. Looked up from germline, CDR1 is DFQATT and CDR2 is SNEGSKA (reference sequence).